This T cell receptor (beta chain) was captured in a study of CD8 T cells in Susac syndrome. After extraction with the RNeasy kit, roughly 0.45 to 1 ug of the RNA was reverse transcribed using random hexamers. Each CDR3 protein is one row after TCRdb ran MiXCR on the immunoSEQ multiplex PCR reads. The sample has 95,000 to 150,000 distinct CDR3 sequences, 96% seen once; the top ten hold about 0.13%. Trimming cost V 0 bases and J 4 bases, with 10 bases left between them. The CDR3 contains 15 residues. The source of this sequence is a human donor with Susac syndrome. Specimen: CD4+ T cells from PBMCs. The genes are TRBV12-3 or TRBV12-4 and TRBJ2-1; D is uncertain. In nucleotides, the CDR3 is TGTGCCAGCAGTTTAGCGGGTCGGCAATACAATGAGCAGTTCTTC. It yields the protein CASSLAGRQYNEQFF.